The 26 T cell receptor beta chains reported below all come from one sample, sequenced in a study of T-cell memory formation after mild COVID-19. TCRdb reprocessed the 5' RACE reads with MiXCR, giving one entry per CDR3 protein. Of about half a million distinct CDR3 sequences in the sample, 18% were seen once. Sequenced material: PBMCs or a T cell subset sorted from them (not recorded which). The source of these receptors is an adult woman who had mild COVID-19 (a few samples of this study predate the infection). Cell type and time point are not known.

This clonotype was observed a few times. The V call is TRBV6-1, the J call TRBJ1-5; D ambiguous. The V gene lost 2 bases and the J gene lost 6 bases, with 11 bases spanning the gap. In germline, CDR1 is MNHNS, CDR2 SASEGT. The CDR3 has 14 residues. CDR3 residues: CASSERWPPQPQHF. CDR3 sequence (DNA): TGTGCCAGCAGTGAACGGTGGCCACCTCAGCCCCAGCATTTT.

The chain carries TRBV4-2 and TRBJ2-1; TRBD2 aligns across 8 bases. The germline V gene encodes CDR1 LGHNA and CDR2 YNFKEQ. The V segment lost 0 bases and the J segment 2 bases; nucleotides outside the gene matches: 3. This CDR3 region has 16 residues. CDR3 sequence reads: CASSQEAGDAYNEQFF. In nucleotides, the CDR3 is TGTGCCAGCAGCCAAGAAGCGGGAGACGCCTACAATGAGCAGTTCTTC.

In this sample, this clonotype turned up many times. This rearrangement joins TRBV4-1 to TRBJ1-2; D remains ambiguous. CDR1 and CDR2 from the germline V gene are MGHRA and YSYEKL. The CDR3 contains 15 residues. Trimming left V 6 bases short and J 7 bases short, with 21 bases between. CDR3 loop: CASRLTGTSRLGYTF. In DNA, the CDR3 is TGCGCCAGCAGGTTGACGGGTACTAGTCGTCTTGGCTACACCTTC.

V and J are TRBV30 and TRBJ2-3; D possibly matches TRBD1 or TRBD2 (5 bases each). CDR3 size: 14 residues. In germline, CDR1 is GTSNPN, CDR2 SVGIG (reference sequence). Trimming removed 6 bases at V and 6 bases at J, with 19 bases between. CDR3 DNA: TGTGCCTGTGCATCCGGGACCCGCTTGGATACGCAGTATTTT. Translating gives CACASGTRLDTQYF.

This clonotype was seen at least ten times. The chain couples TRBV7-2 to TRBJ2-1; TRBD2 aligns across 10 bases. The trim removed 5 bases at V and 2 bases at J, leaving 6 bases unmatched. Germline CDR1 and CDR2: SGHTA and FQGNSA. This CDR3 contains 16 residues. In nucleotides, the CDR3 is TGTGCCAGCAGCCTGCTAGCGGGAGAGCCCTACAATGAGCAGTTCTTC. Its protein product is CASSLLAGEPYNEQFF.

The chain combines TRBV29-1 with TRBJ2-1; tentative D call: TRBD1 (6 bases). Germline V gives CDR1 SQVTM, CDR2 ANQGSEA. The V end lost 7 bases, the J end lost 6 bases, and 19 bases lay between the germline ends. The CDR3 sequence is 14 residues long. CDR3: CSGLGALEVNEQFF. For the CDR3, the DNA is TGCAGCGGCTTGGGGGCGCTGGAGGTCAATGAGCAGTTCTTC.

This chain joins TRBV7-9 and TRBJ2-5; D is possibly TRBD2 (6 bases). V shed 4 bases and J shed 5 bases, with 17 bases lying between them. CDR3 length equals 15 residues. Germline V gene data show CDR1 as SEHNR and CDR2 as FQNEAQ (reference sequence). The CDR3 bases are TGTGCCAGCAGCTCCGAATTGGCGGGAAGGGAGACCCAGTACTTC. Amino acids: CASSSELAGRETQYF. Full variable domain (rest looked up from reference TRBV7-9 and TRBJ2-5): DTGVSQNPRHKITKRGQNVTFRCDPISEHNRLYWYRQTLGQGPEFLTYFQNEAQLEKSRLLSDRFSAERPKGSFSTLEIQRTEQGDSAMYLCASSSELAGRETQYFGPGTRLLVL.

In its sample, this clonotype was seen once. The CDR3 bases are TGTGCCAGCAGCTTAGTTGATAGCGCACATTTGGAGACCCAGTACTTC. As protein: CASSLVDSAHLETQYF. The rearrangement joins TRBV7-9 to TRBJ2-5, with D possibly matching TRBD2 (5 bases). Germline V gene sequence: CDR1 SEHNR, CDR2 FQNEAQ (reference sequence). Trimming removed 1 base at V and 5 bases at J, with 17 bases between. CDR3 size: 16 residues.

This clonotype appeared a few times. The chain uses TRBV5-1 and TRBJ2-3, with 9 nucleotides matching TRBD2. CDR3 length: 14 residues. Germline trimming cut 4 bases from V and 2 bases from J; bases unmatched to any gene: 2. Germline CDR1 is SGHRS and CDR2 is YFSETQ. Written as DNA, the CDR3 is TGCGCCAGCAGCGAGCGGGGGGACACAGATACGCAGTATTTT. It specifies CASSERGDTDTQYF.

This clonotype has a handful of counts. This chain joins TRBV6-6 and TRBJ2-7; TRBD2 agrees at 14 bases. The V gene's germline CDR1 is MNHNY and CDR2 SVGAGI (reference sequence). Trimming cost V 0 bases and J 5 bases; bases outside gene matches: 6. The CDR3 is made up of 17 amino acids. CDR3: CASSYSSGGLAGDEQYF. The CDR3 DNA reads TGTGCCAGCAGTTACTCGTCAGGGGGACTAGCGGGGGACGAGCAGTACTTC.

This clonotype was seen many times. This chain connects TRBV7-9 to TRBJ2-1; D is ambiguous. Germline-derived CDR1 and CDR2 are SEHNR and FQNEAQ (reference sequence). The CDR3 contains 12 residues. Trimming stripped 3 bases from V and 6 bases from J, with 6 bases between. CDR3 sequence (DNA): TGTGCCAGCAGCTTTTCCGGCAATGAGCAGTTCTTC. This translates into CASSFSGNEQFF.

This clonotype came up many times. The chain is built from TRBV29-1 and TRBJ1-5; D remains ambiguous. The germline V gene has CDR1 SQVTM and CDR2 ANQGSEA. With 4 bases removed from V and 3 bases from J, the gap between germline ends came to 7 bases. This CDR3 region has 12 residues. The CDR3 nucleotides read TGCAGCGTTGGCGAATTCAATCAGCCCCAGCATTTT. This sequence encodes CSVGEFNQPQHF. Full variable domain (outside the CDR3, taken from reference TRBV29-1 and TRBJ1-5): SAVISQKPSRDICQRGTSLTIQCQVDSQVTMMFWYRQQPGQSLTLIATANQGSEATYESGFVIDKFPISRPNLTFSTLTVSNMSPEDSSIYLCSVGEFNQPQHFGDGTRLSIL.

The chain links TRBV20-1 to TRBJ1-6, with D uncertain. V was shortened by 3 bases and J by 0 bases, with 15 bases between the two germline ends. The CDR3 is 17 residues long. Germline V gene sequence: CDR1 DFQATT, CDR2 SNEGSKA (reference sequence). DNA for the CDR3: TGCAGTGCTAGTGATCGGGGAAAAGGCTCCTATAATTCACCCCTCCACTTT. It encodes CSASDRGKGSYNSPLHF.

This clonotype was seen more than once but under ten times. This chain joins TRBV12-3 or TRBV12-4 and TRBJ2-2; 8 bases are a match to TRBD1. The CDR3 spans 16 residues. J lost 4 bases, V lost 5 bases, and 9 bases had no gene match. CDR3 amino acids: CASSPPGGRITGELFF. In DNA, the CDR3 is TGTGCCAGCAGTCCGCCAGGGGGCAGAATCACCGGGGAGCTGTTTTTT.

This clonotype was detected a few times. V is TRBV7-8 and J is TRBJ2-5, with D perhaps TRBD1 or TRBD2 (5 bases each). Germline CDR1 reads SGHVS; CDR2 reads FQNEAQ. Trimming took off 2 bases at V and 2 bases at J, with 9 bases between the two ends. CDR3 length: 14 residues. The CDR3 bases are TGTGCCAGCAGCTTACTGGGGGTGCAAGAGACCCAGTACTTC. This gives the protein CASSLLGVQETQYF.

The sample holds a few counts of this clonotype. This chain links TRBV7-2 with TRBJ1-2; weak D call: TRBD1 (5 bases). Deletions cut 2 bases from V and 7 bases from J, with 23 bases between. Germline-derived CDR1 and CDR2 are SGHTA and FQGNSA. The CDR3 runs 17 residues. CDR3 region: CASSLSPGLKAASGYTF. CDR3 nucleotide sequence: TGTGCCAGCAGCTTATCTCCGGGACTAAAGGCTGCGAGTGGCTACACCTTC.

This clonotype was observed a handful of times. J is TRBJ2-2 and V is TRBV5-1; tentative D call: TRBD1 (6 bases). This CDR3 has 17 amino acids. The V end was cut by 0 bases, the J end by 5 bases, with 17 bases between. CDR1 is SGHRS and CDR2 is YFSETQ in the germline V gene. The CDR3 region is CASSLAGWTEKTGELFF. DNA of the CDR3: TGCGCCAGCAGCTTGGCAGGCTGGACAGAGAAAACCGGGGAGCTGTTTTTT.

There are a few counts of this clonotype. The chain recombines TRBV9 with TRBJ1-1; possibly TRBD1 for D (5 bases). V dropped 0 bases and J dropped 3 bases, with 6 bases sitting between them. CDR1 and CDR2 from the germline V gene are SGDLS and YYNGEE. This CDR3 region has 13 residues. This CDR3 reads CASSVVRDTEAFF. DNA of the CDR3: TGTGCCAGCAGCGTAGTCAGGGACACTGAAGCTTTCTTT. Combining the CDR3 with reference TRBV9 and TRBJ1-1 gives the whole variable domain DSGVTQTPKHLITATGQRVTLRCSPRSGDLSVYWYQQSLDQGLQFLIQYYNGEERAKGNILERFSAQQFPDLHSELNLSSLELGDSALYFCASSVVRDTEAFFGQGTRLTVV.

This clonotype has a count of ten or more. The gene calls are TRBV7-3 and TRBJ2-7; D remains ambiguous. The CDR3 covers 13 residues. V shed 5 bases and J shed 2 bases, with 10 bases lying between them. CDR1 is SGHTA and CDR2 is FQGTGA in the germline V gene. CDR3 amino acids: CASSPGPAYEQYF. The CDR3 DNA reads TGTGCCAGCAGCCCCGGCCCTGCCTACGAGCAGTACTTC.

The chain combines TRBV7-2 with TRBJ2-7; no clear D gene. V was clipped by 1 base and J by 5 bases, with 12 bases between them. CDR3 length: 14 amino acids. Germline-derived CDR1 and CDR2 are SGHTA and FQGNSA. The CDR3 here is CASSLGVEINEQYF. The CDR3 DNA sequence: TGTGCCAGCAGCTTAGGGGTGGAGATCAACGAGCAGTACTTC. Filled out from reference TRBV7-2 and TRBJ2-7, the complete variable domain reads GAGVSQSPSNKVTEKGKDVELRCDPISGHTALYWYRQSLGQGLEFLIYFQGNSAPDKSGLPSDRFSAERTGGSVSTLTIQRTQQEDSAVYLCASSLGVEINEQYFGPGTRLTVT.

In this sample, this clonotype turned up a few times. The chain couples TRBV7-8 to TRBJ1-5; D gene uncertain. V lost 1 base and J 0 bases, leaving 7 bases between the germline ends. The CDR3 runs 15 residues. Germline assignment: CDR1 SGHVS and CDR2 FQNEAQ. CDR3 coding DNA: TGTGCCAGCAGCTTAGAAGTCAATAGCAATCAGCCCCAGCATTTT. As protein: CASSLEVNSNQPQHF.

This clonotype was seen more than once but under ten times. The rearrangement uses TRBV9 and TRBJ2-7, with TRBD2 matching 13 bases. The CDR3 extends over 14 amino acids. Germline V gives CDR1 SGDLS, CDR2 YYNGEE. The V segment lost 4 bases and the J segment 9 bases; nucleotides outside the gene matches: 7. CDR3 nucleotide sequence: TGTGCCAGCAGCCCCGGACTAGCGGGGGCCGTGCAGTACTTC. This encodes CASSPGLAGAVQYF. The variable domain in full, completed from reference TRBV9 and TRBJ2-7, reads DSGVTQTPKHLITATGQRVTLRCSPRSGDLSVYWYQQSLDQGLQFLIQYYNGEERAKGNILERFSAQQFPDLHSELNLSSLELGDSALYFCASSPGLAGAVQYFGPGTRLTVT.

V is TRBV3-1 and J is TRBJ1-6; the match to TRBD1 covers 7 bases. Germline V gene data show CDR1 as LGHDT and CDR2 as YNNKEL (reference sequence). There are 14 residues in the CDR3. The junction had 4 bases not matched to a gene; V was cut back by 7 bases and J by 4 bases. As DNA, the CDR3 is TGTGCCAGCATGCCGGGACAGTATAATTCACCCCTCCACTTT. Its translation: CASMPGQYNSPLHF.

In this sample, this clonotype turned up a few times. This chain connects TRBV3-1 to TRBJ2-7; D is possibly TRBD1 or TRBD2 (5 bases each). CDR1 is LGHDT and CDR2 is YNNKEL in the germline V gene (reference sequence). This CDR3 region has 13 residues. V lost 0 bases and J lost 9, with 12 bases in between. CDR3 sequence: CASSQDRGGRQYF. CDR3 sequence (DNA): TGTGCCAGCAGCCAAGATCGGGGCGGACGGCAGTACTTC.

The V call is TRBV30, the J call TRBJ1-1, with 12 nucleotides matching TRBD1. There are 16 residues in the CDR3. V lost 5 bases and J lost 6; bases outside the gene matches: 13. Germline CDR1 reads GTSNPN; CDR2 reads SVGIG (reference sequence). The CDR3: CAWRDRGRDVGSEAFF. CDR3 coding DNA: TGTGCCTGGCGGGACAGGGGGCGCGATGTGGGGTCTGAAGCTTTCTTT.

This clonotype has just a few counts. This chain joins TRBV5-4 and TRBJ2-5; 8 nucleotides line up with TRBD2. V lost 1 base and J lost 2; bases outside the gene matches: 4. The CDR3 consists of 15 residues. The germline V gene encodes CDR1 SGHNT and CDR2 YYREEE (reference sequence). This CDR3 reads CASSLPGGEQETQYF. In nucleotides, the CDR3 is TGTGCCAGCAGCTTGCCGGGAGGGGAACAAGAGACCCAGTACTTC.